The clone carrying this TCR beta chain was picked up a small number of times. The sample is drawn from a study of blood T cell repertoires in COVID-19. The germline CDR1 and CDR2 sequences are MGHDK and SYGVNS. With 10 bases clipped from V and 4 bases from J, the junction kept 8 bases outside the gene matches. The CDR3 covers 13 residues. This table comes from immunoSEQ multiplex PCR, and its TCRdb copy is limited to in-frame clones, with some not included. Altogether about 170,000 clones are present, roughly 89% being singletons, with the ten largest covering roughly 3.9%. Sequenced material: peripheral blood. The chain employs TRBV25-1 and TRBJ2-3; 7 positions match TRBD1. This TCR was sampled from a man in his late teens or twenties with active or convalescent COVID-19. CDR3 nucleotides: TGTGCCATCGGGGTACAGGGGTCAGATACGCAGTATTTT. It yields the protein CAIGVQGSDTQYF.